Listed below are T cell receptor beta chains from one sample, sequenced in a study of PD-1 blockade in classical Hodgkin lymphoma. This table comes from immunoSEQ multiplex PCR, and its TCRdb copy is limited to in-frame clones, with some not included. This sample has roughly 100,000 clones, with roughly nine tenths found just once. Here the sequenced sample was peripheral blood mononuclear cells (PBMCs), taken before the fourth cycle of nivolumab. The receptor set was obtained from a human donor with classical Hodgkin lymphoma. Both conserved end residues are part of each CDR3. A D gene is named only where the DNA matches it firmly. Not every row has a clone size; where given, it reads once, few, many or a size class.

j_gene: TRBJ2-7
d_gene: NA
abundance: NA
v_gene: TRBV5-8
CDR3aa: CASSSLRSSYEQYF
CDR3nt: TGTGCCAGCAGCTCACTAAGGTCGTCCTACGAGCAGTACTTC

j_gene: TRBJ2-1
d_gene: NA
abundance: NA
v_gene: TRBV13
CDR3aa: CASSLDGYQSSYNEQFF
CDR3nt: TGTGCCAGCAGCTTAGACGGCTACCAAAGCTCCTACAATGAGCAGTTCTTC

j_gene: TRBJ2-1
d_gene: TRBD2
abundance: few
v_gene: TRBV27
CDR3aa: CASSLRPPGASGIIAGYEQFF
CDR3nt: TGTGCCAGCAGTTTGAGACCTCCTGGGGCTAGCGGGATTATAGCAGGTTATGAGCAGTTCTTC

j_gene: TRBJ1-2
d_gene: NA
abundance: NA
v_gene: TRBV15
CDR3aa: CATSSTFGQRGYTF
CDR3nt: TGTGCCACCAGCAGTACCTTCGGACAACGCGGCTACACCTTC

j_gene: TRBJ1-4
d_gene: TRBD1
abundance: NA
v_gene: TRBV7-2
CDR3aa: CASSPRTGGDLFF
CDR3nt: TGTGCCAGCAGCCCACGGACAGGGGGAGACCTGTTTTTT

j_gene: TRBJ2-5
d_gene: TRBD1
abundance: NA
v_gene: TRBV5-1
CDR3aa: CASSNTGAQETQYF
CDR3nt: TGCGCCAGCAGCAACACAGGGGCCCAAGAGACCCAGTACTTC

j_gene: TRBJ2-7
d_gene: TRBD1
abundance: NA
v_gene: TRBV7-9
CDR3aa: CASGSSGDRGYEQYF
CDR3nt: TGTGCCAGCGGGTCCTCGGGGGACAGGGGGTACGAGCAGTACTTC

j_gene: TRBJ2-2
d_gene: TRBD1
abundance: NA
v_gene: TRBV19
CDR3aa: CASSPLAGGEVGGELFF
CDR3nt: TGTGCCAGTAGCCCCTTAGCAGGGGGCGAGGTCGGTGGGGAGCTGTTTTTT

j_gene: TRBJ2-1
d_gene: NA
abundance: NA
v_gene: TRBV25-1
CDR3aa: CASSAGRSYNEQFF
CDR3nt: TGTGCCAGCAGTGCGGGGAGATCCTACAATGAGCAGTTCTTC

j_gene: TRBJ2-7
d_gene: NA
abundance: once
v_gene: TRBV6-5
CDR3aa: CASSSTIHEQYF
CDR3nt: TGTGCCAGCAGTTCCACTATCCACGAGCAGTACTTC

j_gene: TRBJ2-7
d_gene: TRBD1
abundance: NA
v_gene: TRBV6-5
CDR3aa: CASSSRGTGTYEQYF
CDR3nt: TGTGCCAGCAGTTCACGCGGGACAGGAACCTACGAGCAGTACTTC

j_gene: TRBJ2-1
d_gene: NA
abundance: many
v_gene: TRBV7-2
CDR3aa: CASSSTTGPYNEQFF
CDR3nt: TGTGCCAGCAGCTCTACGACGGGACCTTACAATGAGCAGTTCTTC

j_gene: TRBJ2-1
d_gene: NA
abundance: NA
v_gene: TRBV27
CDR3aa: CASSLATGLVNEQFF
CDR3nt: TGTGCCAGCAGCCTCGCGACGGGGCTCGTCAATGAGCAGTTCTTC

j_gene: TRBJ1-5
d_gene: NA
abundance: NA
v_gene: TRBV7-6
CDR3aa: CASSLDSNQPQHF
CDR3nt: TGTGCCAGCAGCTTGGACAGCAATCAGCCCCAGCATTTT

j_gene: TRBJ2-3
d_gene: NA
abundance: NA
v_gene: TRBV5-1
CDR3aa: CASSWSSTDTQYF
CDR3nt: TGCGCCAGCAGCTGGTCTAGCACAGATACGCAGTATTTT

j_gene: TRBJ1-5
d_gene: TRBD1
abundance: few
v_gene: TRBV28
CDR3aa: CASRGDRVGNQPQHF
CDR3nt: TGTGCCAGCAGGGGGGACAGGGTGGGCAATCAGCCCCAGCATTTT

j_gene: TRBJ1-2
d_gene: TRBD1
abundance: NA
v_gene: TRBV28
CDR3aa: CASGGTGGREGYTF
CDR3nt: TGTGCCAGCGGAGGGACAGGGGGCCGGGAAGGCTACACCTTC

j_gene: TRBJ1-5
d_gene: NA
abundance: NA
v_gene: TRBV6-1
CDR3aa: CASSDQGAEREDSNQPQHF
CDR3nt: TGTGCCAGCAGTGATCAAGGGGCGGAAAGAGAGGATAGCAATCAGCCCCAGCATTTT

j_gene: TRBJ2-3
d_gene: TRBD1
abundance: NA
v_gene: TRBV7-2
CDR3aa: CASSFGQGTDTQYF
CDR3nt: TGTGCCAGCAGCTTCGGACAGGGCACAGATACGCAGTATTTT

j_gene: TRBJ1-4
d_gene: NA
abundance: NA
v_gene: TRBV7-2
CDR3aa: CASSLRGRYEKLFF
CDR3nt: TGTGCCAGCAGCTTACGGGGGCGATATGAAAAACTGTTTTTT

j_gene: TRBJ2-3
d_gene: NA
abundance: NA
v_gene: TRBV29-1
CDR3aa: CSVEDPTRGRADTQYF
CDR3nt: TGCAGCGTTGAAGATCCAACCCGGGGGCGCGCAGATACGCAGTATTTT

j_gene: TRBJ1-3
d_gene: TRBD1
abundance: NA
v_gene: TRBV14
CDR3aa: CASSQPDRAFGNTIYF
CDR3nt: TGTGCCAGCAGCCAACCGGACAGGGCGTTTGGAAACACCATATATTTT

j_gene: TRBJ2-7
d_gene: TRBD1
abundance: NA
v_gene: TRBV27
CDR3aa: CASSAGQGYEQYF
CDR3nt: TGTGCCAGCAGTGCGGGACAGGGGTACGAGCAGTACTTC